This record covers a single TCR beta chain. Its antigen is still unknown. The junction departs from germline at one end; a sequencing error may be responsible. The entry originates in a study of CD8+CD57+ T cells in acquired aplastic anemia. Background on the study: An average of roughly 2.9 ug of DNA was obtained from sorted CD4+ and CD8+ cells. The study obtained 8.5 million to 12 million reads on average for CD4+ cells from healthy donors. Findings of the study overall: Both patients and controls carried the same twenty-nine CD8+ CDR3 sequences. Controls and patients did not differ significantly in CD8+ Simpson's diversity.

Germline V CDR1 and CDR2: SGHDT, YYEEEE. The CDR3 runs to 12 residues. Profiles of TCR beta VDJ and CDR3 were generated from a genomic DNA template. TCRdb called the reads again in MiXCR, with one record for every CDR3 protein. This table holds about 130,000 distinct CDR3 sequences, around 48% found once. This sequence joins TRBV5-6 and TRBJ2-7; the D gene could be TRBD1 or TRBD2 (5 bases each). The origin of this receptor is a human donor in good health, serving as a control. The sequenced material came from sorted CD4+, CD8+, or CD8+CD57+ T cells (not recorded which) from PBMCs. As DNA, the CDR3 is TGTGCCAGCGGTGTTCGCCGGAGCGAGGGGAACTTC. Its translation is CASGVRRSEGNF.